This T cell receptor beta chain is from a study of blood T cell repertoires in COVID-19. The data were produced by immunoSEQ multiplex PCR, yet TCRdb's version contains in-frame clones alone and is incomplete. The data show around 200,000 clones, with 90% seen just once and 0.95% to 1.5% held by the top ten. Trimming cost V 3 bases and J 8 bases; bases outside gene matches: 11. This CDR3 spans 16 amino acids. The germline gives CDR1 SGHTA, CDR2 FQGNSA. What was sequenced was PBMCs or T cells enriched from blood (not recorded which). The rearrangement uses TRBV7-2 and TRBJ1-3, with TRBD1 matching over 9 bases. The TCR comes from a man between 25 and 39 years old who had recovered from COVID-19. CDR3: CASSFQTGTGKDTIYF. The CDR3 bases are TGTGCCAGCAGCTTTCAAACCGGGACAGGGAAGGACACCATATATTTT.